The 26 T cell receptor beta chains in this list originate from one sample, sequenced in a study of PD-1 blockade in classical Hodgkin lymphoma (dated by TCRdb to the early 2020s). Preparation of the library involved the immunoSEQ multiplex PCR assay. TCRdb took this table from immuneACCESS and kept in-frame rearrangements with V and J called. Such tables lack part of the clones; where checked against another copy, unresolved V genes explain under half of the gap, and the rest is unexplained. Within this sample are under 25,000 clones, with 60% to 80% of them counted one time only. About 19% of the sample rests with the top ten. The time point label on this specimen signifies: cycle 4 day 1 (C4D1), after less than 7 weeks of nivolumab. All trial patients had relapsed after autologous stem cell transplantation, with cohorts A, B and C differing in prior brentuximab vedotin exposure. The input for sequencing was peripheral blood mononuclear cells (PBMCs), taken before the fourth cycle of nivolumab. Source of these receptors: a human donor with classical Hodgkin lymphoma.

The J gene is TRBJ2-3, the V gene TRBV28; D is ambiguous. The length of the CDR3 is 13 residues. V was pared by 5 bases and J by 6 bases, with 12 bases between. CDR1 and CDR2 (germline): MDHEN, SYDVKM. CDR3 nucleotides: TGTGCCAGCAGTCCCCGACTCCCGGATACGCAGTATTTT. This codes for CASSPRLPDTQYF.

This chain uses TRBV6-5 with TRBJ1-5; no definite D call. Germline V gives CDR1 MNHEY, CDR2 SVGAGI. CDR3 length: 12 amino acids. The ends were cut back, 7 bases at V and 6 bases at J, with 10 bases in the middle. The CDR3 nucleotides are TGTGCCAGCAACGGCCAAGGTCAGCCCCAGCATTTT. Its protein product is CASNGQGQPQHF.

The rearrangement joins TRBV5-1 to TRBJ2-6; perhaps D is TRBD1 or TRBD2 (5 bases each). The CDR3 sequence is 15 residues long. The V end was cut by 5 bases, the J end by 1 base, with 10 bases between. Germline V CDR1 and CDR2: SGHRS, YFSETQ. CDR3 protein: CASRYGGSGANVLTF. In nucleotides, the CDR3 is TGCGCCAGCAGGTATGGGGGATCTGGGGCCAACGTCCTGACTTTC.

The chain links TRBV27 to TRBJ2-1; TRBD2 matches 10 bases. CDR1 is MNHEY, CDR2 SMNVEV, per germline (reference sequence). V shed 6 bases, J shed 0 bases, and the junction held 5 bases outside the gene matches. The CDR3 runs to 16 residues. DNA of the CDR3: TGTGCCAGCAGCCGACTAGCGGGCCACTCCTACAATGAGCAGTTCTTC. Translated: CASSRLAGHSYNEQFF.

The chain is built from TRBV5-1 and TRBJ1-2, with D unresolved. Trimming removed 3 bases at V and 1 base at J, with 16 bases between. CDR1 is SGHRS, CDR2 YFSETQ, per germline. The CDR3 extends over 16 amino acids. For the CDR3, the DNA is TGCGCCAGCAGCTCCGGGTTGGGCAGCGTTAACTATGGCTACACCTTC. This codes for CASSSGLGSVNYGYTF.

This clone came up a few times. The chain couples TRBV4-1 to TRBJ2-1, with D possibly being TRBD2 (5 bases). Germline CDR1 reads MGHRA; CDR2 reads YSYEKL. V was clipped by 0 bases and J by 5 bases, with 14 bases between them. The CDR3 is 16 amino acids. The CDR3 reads CASSQDLPGFDNEQFF. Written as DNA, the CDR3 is TGCGCCAGCAGCCAAGATCTTCCGGGGTTCGACAATGAGCAGTTCTTC.

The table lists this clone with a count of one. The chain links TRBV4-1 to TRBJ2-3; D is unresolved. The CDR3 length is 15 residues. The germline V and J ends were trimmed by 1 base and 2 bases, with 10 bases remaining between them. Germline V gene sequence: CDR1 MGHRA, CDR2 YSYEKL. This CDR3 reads CASSQGIQATDTQYF. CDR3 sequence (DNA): TGCGCCAGCAGCCAAGGTATCCAAGCCACAGATACGCAGTATTTT.

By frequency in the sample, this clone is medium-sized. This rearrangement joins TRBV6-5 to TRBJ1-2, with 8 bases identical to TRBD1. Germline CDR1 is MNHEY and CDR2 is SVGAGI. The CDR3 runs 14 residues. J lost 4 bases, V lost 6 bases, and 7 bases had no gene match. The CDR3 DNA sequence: TGTGCCAGCAGAAACGGACAGGGTGGCTATGGCTACACCTTC. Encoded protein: CASRNGQGGYGYTF.

Here the CDR3 DNA reads TGTGCCAGCTCACCACGGCTGGACAGCCAAGAGACCCAGTACTTC. Amino acid sequence: CASSPRLDSQETQYF. The rearrangement joins TRBV18 to TRBJ2-5; perhaps TRBD1 as D (6 bases). Trimming shortened V by 1 base and J by 1 base, and 10 bases separated the two germline ends. CDR3 length equals 15 residues. The germline V gene encodes CDR1 KGHSH and CDR2 LQKENI.

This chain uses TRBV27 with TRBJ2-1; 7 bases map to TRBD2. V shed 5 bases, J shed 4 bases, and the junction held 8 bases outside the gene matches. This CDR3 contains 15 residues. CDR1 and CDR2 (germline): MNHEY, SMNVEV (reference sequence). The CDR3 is CASSNLGGWYNEQFF. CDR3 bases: TGTGCCAGCAGTAACCTGGGGGGGTGGTACAATGAGCAGTTCTTC.

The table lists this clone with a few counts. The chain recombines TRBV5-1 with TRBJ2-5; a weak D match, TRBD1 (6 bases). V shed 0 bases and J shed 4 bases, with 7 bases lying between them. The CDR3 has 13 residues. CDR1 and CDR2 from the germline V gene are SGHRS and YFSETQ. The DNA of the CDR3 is TGCGCCAGCAGCTTGGGGACAGCAGAGACCCAGTACTTC. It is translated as CASSLGTAETQYF.

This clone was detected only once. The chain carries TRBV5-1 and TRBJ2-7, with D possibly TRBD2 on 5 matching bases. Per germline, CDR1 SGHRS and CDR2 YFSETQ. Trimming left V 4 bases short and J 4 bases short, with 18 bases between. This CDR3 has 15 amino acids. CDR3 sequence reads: CASSLSASGIYEQYF. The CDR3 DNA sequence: TGCGCCAGCAGCCTTTCGGCGTCGGGGATATACGAGCAGTACTTC.

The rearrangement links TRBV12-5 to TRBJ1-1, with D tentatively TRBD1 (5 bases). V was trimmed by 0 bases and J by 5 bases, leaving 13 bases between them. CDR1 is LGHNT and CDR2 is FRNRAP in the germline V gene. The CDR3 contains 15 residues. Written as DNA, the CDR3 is TGTGCTAGTGGTTTGGTAGTGGGAAAGGGGACTGAAGCTTTCTTT. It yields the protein CASGLVVGKGTEAFF.

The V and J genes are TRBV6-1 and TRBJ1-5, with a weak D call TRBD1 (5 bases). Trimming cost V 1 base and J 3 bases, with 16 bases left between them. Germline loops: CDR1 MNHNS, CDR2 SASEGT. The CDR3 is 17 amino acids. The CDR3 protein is CASSEDISGGSNQPQHF. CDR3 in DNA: TGTGCCAGCAGTGAAGATATCTCCGGGGGGTCCAATCAGCCCCAGCATTTT.

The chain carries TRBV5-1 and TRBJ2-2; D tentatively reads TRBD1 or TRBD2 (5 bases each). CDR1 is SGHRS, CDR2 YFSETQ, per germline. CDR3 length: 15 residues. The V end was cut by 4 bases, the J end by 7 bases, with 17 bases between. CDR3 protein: CASSPTWGSGGELFF. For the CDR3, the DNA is TGCGCCAGCAGCCCAACGTGGGGGTCGGGCGGGGAGCTGTTTTTT. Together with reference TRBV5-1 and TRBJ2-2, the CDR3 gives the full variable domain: KAGVTQTPRYLIKTRGQQVTLSCSPISGHRSVSWYQQTPGQGLQFLFEYFSETQRNKGNFPGRFSGRQFSNSRSEMNVSTLELGDSALYLCASSPTWGSGGELFFGEGSRLTVL.

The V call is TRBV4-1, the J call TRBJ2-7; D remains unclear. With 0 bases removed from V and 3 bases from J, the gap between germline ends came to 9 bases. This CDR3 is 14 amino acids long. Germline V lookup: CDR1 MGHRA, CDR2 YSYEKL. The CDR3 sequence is CASSQERDFYEQYF. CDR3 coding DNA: TGCGCCAGCAGCCAAGAGCGAGACTTCTACGAGCAGTACTTC.

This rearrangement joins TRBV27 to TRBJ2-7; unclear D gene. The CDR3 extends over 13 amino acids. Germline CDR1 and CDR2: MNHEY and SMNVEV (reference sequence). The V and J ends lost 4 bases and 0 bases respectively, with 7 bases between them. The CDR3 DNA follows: TGTGCCAGCAGTTCCAGTTCCTCCTACGAGCAGTACTTC. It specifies CASSSSSSYEQYF.

The CDR3 sequence: CASSQEGRDTIYGYTF. The CDR3 DNA is TGTGCCAGCAGCCAAGAAGGCAGGGACACAATCTATGGCTACACCTTC. V usage is TRBV14 and J usage is TRBJ1-2; D possibly corresponds to TRBD1 (6 bases). V gave up 0 bases and J gave up 4 bases, with 15 bases separating them. The CDR3 has 16 residues. CDR1 and CDR2 from the germline V gene are SGHDN and FVKESK.

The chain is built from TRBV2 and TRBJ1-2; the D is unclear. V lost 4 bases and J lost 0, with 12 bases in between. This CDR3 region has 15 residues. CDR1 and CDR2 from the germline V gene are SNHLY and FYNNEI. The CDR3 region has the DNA TGTGCCAGCAGTGTGGAGAGAACCCCTAACTATGGCTACACCTTC. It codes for CASSVERTPNYGYTF.

The CDR3 sequence is CASSLSGTVNQPQHF. CDR3 in DNA: TGCGCCAGCAGCCTTTCCGGGACGGTGAATCAGCCCCAGCATTTT. This sequence joins TRBV5-1 and TRBJ1-5; tentative D call: TRBD1 (5 bases). Trimming shortened V by 4 bases and J by 4 bases, and 15 bases separated the two germline ends. This CDR3 region has 15 residues. The V gene's germline CDR1 is SGHRS and CDR2 YFSETQ.

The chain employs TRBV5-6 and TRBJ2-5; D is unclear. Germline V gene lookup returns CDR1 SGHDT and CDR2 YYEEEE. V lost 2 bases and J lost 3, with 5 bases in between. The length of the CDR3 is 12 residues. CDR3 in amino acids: CASSFAEETQYF. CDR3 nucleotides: TGTGCCAGCAGCTTCGCGGAAGAGACCCAGTACTTC.

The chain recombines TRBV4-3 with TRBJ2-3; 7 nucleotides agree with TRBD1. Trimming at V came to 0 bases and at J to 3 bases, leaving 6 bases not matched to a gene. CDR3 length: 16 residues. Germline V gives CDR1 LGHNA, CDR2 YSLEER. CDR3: CASSQDFRGRTDTQYF. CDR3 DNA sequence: TGCGCCAGCAGCCAAGATTTTAGGGGGCGGACAGATACGCAGTATTTT.

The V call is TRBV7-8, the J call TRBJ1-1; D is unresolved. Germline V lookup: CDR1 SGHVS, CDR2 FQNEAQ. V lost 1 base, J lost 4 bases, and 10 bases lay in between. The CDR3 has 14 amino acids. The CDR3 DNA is TGTGCCAGCAGCTTAGAGGTCCAGAGCACTGAAGCTTTCTTT. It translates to CASSLEVQSTEAFF.

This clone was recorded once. The CDR3: CASSYSAGVNTEAFF. The CDR3 nucleotides are TGTGCCAGCAGTTACTCGGCAGGGGTCAACACTGAAGCTTTCTTT. This rearrangement joins TRBV6-5 to TRBJ1-1, with D perhaps TRBD1 (6 bases). Germline assignment: CDR1 MNHEY and CDR2 SVGAGI. Trimming took off 0 bases at V and 2 bases at J, with 10 bases between the two ends. The CDR3 has 15 amino acids.

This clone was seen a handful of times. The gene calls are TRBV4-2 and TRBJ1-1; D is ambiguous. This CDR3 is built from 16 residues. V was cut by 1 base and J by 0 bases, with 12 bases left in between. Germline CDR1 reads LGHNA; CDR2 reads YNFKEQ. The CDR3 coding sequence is TGTGCCAGCAGCCAAGGAAGTTTGGGGTTGAACACTGAAGCTTTCTTT. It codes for CASSQGSLGLNTEAFF.

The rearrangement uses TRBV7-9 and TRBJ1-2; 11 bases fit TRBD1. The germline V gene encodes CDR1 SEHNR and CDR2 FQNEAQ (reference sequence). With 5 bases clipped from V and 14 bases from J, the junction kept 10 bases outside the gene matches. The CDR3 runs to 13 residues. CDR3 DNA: TGTGCCAGCAGCCTCCAGGACAGGGGGCCAGCAACCTTC. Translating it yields CASSLQDRGPATF.